Each of the 25 T cell receptor beta chains below was sequenced from the same sample in a study of blood T cell repertoires in COVID-19. TCRdb's copy holds only in-frame clones and misses some; the assay was immunoSEQ multiplex PCR. The data show about 390,000 clones, 87% seen once. What was sequenced was PBMCs or T cells enriched from blood (not recorded which). Receptor source: a woman between 50 and 59 years old who had recovered from COVID-19.

This chain uses TRBV30 with TRBJ1-1; 10 bases match TRBD1. This CDR3 has 15 amino acids. The germline CDR1 and CDR2 sequences are GTSNPN and SVGIG (reference sequence). V lost 1 base to trimming and J lost 6 bases; unmatched junction nucleotides: 8. The CDR3 DNA reads TGTGCCTGGAGTGGACAGGGGGCGAAGGTGTCTGAAGCTTTCTTT. It codes for CAWSGQGAKVSEAFF. Combining the CDR3 with reference TRBV30 and TRBJ1-1 gives the whole variable domain SQTIHQWPATLVQPVGSPLSLECTVEGTSNPNLYWYRQAAGRGLQLLFYSVGIGQISSEVPQNLSASRPQDRQFILSSKKLLLSDSGFYLCAWSGQGAKVSEAFFGQGTRLTVV.

V gene TRBV28 combines with J gene TRBJ2-7, with a tentative D call TRBD2 (6 bases). Between the trimmed V and J ends, which lost 5 bases and 2 bases, there was a span of 16 bases. The CDR3 is 15 amino acids. Per the germline V gene, CDR1 is MDHEN and CDR2 is SYDVKM. CDR3: CASSTPAGTAYEQYF. In DNA form, the CDR3 reads TGTGCCAGCAGTACCCCCGCGGGGACCGCCTACGAGCAGTACTTC.

About this clone: This sample includes further DNA sequences coding for the same CDR3. This chain links TRBV28 with TRBJ1-6; D is possibly TRBD1 (5 bases). V was clipped by 3 bases and J by 3 bases, with 12 bases between them. The CDR3 covers 16 residues. Germline lookup yields CDR1 MDHEN and CDR2 SYDVKM. CDR3 in DNA: TGTGCCAGCAGTTTTGGAGGGGTGGGCTATAATTCACCCCTCCACTTT. Amino acids: CASSFGGVGYNSPLHF.

This clone was counted a single time. The chain links TRBV27 to TRBJ1-5; TRBD1 might be the D (5 bases). This CDR3 is 12 amino acids long. Trimming stripped 6 bases from V and 10 bases from J, with 13 bases between. The germline V gene has CDR1 MNHEY and CDR2 SMNVEV (reference sequence). CDR3 nucleotide sequence: TGTGCCAGCAGGAGGGGCGGGGGTCCCCAGCATTTT. Translation gives CASRRGGGPQHF.

The chain employs TRBV10-3 and TRBJ1-2; 9 nucleotides match TRBD1. The germline V gene has CDR1 ENHRY and CDR2 SYGVKD. The CDR3 spans 12 residues. V dropped 9 bases and J dropped 5; count of bases not matched to a gene: 4. This chain's CDR3 is CAIQGAWYGYTF. For the CDR3, the DNA is TGTGCCATACAGGGGGCCTGGTATGGCTACACCTTC.

The chain uses TRBV4-2 and TRBJ1-2; tentatively, D is TRBD1 (5 bases). Germline V lookup: CDR1 LGHNA, CDR2 YNFKEQ. Trimming cost V 4 bases and J 7 bases, with 25 bases left between them. The CDR3 is made up of 17 amino acids. The CDR3 sequence: CASSPEGGVGRAFGYTF. CDR3 in DNA: TGTGCCAGCAGCCCCGAGGGAGGGGTTGGTAGGGCTTTTGGCTACACCTTC.

The chain has TRBV12-5 and TRBJ1-2; no firm D call. The length of the CDR3 is 13 residues. Looked up from germline, CDR1 is LGHNT and CDR2 is FRNRAP. V dropped 2 bases and J dropped 8 bases, with 12 bases sitting between them. This chain's CDR3 is CASGLPVFGGYTF. The DNA for the CDR3 is TGTGCTAGTGGTTTGCCGGTCTTCGGGGGCTACACCTTC.

The rearrangement uses TRBV15 and TRBJ1-5; no firm D call. CDR1 is LNHNV and CDR2 is YYDKDF in the germline V gene (reference sequence). Trimming took off 5 bases at V and 6 bases at J, with 26 bases between the two ends. This CDR3 is 18 amino acids long. For the CDR3, the DNA is TGTGCCACCAGCTATCTTCGGCCGTTATTGAGGGATTGTCAGCCCCAGCATTTT. Translating it yields CATSYLRPLLRDCQPQHF.

This chain links TRBV7-6 with TRBJ2-7, with D unresolved. This CDR3 is built from 13 residues. Germline assignment: CDR1 SGHVS and CDR2 FNYEAQ. The V gene lost 2 bases and the J gene lost 2 bases, with 7 bases spanning the gap. Written as DNA, the CDR3 is TGTGCCAGCAGCTTAAACGCAGCCTACGAGCAGTACTTC. Its protein is CASSLNAAYEQYF.

The V and J genes are TRBV6-8 and TRBJ1-5, with TRBD1 as a possible D gene (5 bases). The V end was cut by 6 bases, the J end by 3 bases, with 15 bases between. From germline, CDR1 is MNHGY and CDR2 SAAAGT. The CDR3 is 15 residues long. CDR3 residues: CASSCGRQNNQPQHF. The CDR3 DNA sequence: TGTGCCAGCAGCTGTGGGCGACAGAACAATCAGCCCCAGCATTTT.

The chain combines TRBV4-1 with TRBJ1-6; 8 bases are a match to TRBD1. CDR1 MGHRA and CDR2 YSYEKL come from the germline V gene. Trimming at V came to 1 base and at J to 7 bases, leaving 3 bases not matched to a gene. The CDR3 is made up of 15 amino acids. The CDR3 spells CASSQGRQGNSPLHF. The CDR3, as DNA: TGCGCCAGCAGCCAAGGACGACAGGGGAATTCACCCCTCCACTTT.

The chain employs TRBV6-5 and TRBJ2-7, with D possibly being TRBD2 (5 bases). This CDR3 has 14 residues. Germline V gene data show CDR1 as MNHEY and CDR2 as SVGAGI. Between the trimmed V and J ends, which lost 5 bases and 3 bases, there was a span of 14 bases. The CDR3 protein is CASSRGVEFYEQYF. The CDR3 region has the DNA TGTGCCAGCAGTCGGGGAGTCGAATTCTACGAGCAGTACTTC.

The chain has TRBV30 and TRBJ1-5, with 8 bases matching TRBD1. CDR1 GTSNPN and CDR2 SVGIG come from the germline V gene (reference sequence). Trimming cost V 5 bases and J 6 bases; bases outside gene matches: 6. The CDR3 extends over 13 amino acids. The CDR3 region is CAWSGGPSQPQHF. CDR3 nucleotides: TGTGCCTGGTCAGGGGGCCCCTCTCAGCCCCAGCATTTT. Full variable domain (remainder filled in from reference TRBV30 and TRBJ1-5): SQTIHQWPATLVQPVGSPLSLECTVEGTSNPNLYWYRQAAGRGLQLLFYSVGIGQISSEVPQNLSASRPQDRQFILSSKKLLLSDSGFYLCAWSGGPSQPQHFGDGTRLSIL.

Only one count was recorded for this clone. The chain links TRBV5-1 to TRBJ1-3; D might be TRBD1 (6 bases). Germline lookup yields CDR1 SGHRS and CDR2 YFSETQ. The V gene lost 4 bases and the J gene lost 4 bases, with 9 bases spanning the gap. The CDR3 totals 13 residues. The CDR3 region is CASSMDRGNTIYF. The CDR3 nucleotides read TGCGCCAGCAGCATGGACAGAGGAAACACCATATATTTT.

The table lists this clone with a count of one. The V call is TRBV7-2, the J call TRBJ1-1; a possible D gene is TRBD1 (5 bases). Germline V lookup: CDR1 SGHTA, CDR2 FQGNSA. The CDR3 covers 14 residues. V shed 0 bases and J shed 1 base, with 6 bases lying between them. The CDR3 is CASSLATGNTEAFF. The CDR3 DNA sequence: TGTGCCAGCAGCTTAGCCACAGGGAACACTGAAGCTTTCTTT.

The gene calls are TRBV6-5 and TRBJ1-2; 9 bases are a match to TRBD1. Trimming at V came to 6 bases and at J to 5 bases, leaving 4 bases not matched to a gene. Per the germline V gene, CDR1 is MNHEY and CDR2 is SVGAGI. The CDR3 has 13 residues. CDR3 region: CASRPGQGYGYTF. As DNA, the CDR3 is TGTGCCAGCAGGCCGGGACAGGGATATGGCTACACCTTC.

This chain joins TRBV10-3 and TRBJ1-1, with 8 bases that match TRBD1. The V gene's germline CDR1 is ENHRY and CDR2 SYGVKD. With V trimmed by 2 bases and J by 5 bases, 4 bases remained unmatched. This CDR3 spans 14 amino acids. For the CDR3, the DNA is TGTGCCATCAGTGAGGGACAGGGAGGAACTGAAGCTTTCTTT. Translation: CAISEGQGGTEAFF.

The J gene is TRBJ1-3, the V gene TRBV7-3; the D is unclear. Trimming left V 2 bases short and J 4 bases short, with 12 bases between. The CDR3 runs 15 residues. The germline gives CDR1 SGHTA, CDR2 FQGTGA. CDR3 coding DNA: TGTGCCAGCAGCTTAGGTGCTACAGCAGGAAACACCATATATTTT. Protein sequence: CASSLGATAGNTIYF.

This chain links TRBV19 with TRBJ1-1, with 7 bases identical to TRBD1. Germline V lookup: CDR1 LNHDA, CDR2 SQIVND (reference sequence). The CDR3 has 14 amino acids. V lost 5 bases to trimming and J lost 4 bases; unmatched junction nucleotides: 7. CDR3 DNA sequence: TGTGCCAGTAGTCCTTGGACAGGAGGCACTGAAGCTTTCTTT. It translates to CASSPWTGGTEAFF.

This chain connects TRBV7-9 to TRBJ1-1; D not certain. V lost 4 bases, J lost 1 base, and 7 bases lay in between. Germline V CDR1 and CDR2: SEHNR, FQNEAQ (reference sequence). The CDR3 spans 13 residues. The CDR3 nucleotides are TGTGCCAGCAGCTATCAACAGAACACTGAAGCTTTCTTT. Its protein is CASSYQQNTEAFF.

The chain has TRBV3-1 (or the pseudogene TRBV3-2) and TRBJ1-2, with TRBD1 as a possible D gene (5 bases). Germline lookup yields CDR1 LGHDT and CDR2 YNNKEL (reference sequence). CDR3 length: 18 residues. The germline V and J ends were trimmed by 1 base and 1 base, with 19 bases remaining between them. Here the CDR3 DNA reads TGTGCCAGCAGCCAAGCTCTGGGGCGGCAGGTCGATAACTATGGCTACACCTTC. Its protein is CASSQALGRQVDNYGYTF.

V and J are TRBV11-2 and TRBJ2-1; 13 bases fit TRBD2. The ends lost 3 bases at V and 7 bases at J; junction bases unmatched: 3. The germline V gene encodes CDR1 SGHAT and CDR2 FQNNGV. The CDR3 is 15 residues long. Here the CDR3 DNA reads TGTGCCAGCAGCTTGGGGACTAGCGGGACTAATGAGCAGTTCTTC. This encodes CASSLGTSGTNEQFF.

V usage is TRBV6-6 and J usage is TRBJ1-2; perhaps TRBD1 as D (5 bases). This CDR3 region has 13 residues. Trimming stripped 4 bases from V and 4 bases from J, with 10 bases between. Germline CDR1 is MNHNY and CDR2 is SVGAGI (reference sequence). As DNA, the CDR3 is TGTGCCAGCAGTTCCAGGGAAACCTATGGCTACACCTTC. Its protein is CASSSRETYGYTF.

The rearrangement joins TRBV10-3 to TRBJ1-4; possibly TRBD1 for D (6 bases). The CDR3 extends over 15 amino acids. Trimming shortened V by 0 bases and J by 7 bases, and 12 bases separated the two germline ends. CDR1 and CDR2 (germline): ENHRY, SYGVKD. CDR3 coding DNA: TGTGCCATCAGTGAGTCCAGGGGACCAGGTGAAAAACTGTTTTTT. This codes for CAISESRGPGEKLFF.

The chain carries TRBV7-6 and TRBJ2-7, with TRBD1 identical over 7 bases. V was clipped by 2 bases and J by 6 bases; unmatched bases: 10. This CDR3 is built from 15 residues. Germline CDR1 SGHVS, CDR2 FNYEAQ. The CDR3 here is CASSLSPGGPREQYF. CDR3 coding DNA: TGTGCCAGCAGCTTAAGTCCAGGGGGTCCTCGCGAGCAGTACTTC.